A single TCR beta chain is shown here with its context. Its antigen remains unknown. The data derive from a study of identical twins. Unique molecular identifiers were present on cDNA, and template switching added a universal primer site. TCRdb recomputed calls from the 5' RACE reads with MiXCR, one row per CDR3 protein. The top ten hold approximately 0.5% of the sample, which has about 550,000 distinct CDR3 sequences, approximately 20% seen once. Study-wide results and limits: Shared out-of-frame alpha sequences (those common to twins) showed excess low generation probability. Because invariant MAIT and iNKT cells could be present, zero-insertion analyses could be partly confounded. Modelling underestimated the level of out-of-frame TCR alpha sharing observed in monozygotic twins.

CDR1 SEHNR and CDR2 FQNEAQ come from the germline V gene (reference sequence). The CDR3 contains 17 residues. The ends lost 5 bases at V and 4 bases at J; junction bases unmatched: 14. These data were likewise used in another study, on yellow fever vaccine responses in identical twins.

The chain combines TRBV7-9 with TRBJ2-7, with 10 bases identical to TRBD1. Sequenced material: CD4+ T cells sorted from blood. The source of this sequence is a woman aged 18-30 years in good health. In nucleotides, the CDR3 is TGTGCCAGCAGCCCCGGGCGCGGGACAGGGGTAAGGTACGAGCAGTACTTC. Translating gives CASSPGRGTGVRYEQYF.